The next 27 T cell receptor beta chains were all read from a single sample in a study of graft-versus-host responses after intestinal transplantation (dated by TCRdb to about 2021). Library preparation employed the immunoSEQ multiplex PCR assay. The immuneACCESS repertoire file appears here via TCRdb, limited to in-frame rearrangements. These files lack a portion of the clones; in checked studies, under half of the deficit traces to unresolved V genes, and the cause of the others is not known. Present in this sample are 9,000 to 10,000 clones, roughly 27% of which were seen just once. The top ten clonotypes cover more than 3% of the sample. According to the study, the label for this sample's time point signals: cells obtained before transplantation from donor or recipient. The sample consisted of alloreactive CD4+ T cells from a mixed lymphocyte reaction culture, taken before intestinal transplant. Sample cell subset or site, as interpreted from the label and publication: CFSE-low proliferating T cells sorted from roughly 6-day pre-transplant mixed lymphocyte reaction (GvH or HvG direction). Source of these receptors: a human patient who received an intestinal transplant.

This clone occurred a few times. This chain uses TRBV4-1 with TRBJ2-2; possibly TRBD1 for D (5 bases). Germline V gene lookup returns CDR1 MGHRA and CDR2 YSYEKL. This CDR3 is built from 16 residues. Deletions cut 1 base from V and 4 bases from J, with 13 bases between. The CDR3 sequence: CASSQAGPAGTGELFF. The CDR3 region has the DNA TGCGCCAGCAGCCAAGCAGGGCCCGCCGGCACCGGGGAGCTGTTTTTT.

The chain links TRBV11-2 to TRBJ2-2; no clear D. Germline assignment: CDR1 SGHAT and CDR2 FQNNGV. The V end lost 7 bases, the J end lost 7 bases, and 7 bases lay between the germline ends. The CDR3 consists of 11 residues. CDR3 nucleotides: TGTGCCAGCACCTCGGGCGGGGAGCTGTTTTTT. Translation gives CASTSGGELFF.

This chain links TRBV2 with TRBJ2-7, with TRBD2 identical over 7 bases. The length of the CDR3 is 14 residues. The V gene end was trimmed by 8 bases and the J gene end by 12 bases; junction bases not matched to a gene: 19. CDR1 SNHLY and CDR2 FYNNEI come from the germline V gene. This chain's CDR3 is CASDLMAGERRGYF. CDR3 DNA: TGTGCCAGCGATCTCATGGCGGGGGAGCGGAGGGGGTACTTC.

This clone is medium-sized within its sample. This rearrangement joins TRBV7-8 to TRBJ1-5; D possibly corresponds to TRBD1 (5 bases). Germline V lookup: CDR1 SGHVS, CDR2 FQNEAQ. The V gene lost 2 bases and the J gene lost 1 base, with 12 bases spanning the gap. CDR3 length: 16 residues. This CDR3 reads CASSLMQGESNQPQHF. The CDR3 nucleotides read TGTGCCAGCAGCTTAATGCAGGGAGAAAGCAATCAGCCCCAGCATTTT.

This clone was observed a few times. The genes are TRBV27 and TRBJ1-1; D is ambiguous. Germline V CDR1 and CDR2: MNHEY, SMNVEV (reference sequence). The ends were cut back, 3 bases at V and 5 bases at J, with 4 bases in the middle. This CDR3 has 11 amino acids. For the CDR3, the DNA is TGTGCCAGCAGTTTGGGTACTGAAGCTTTCTTT. Its translation is CASSLGTEAFF.

This clone is judged medium-sized. V and J are TRBV5-5 and TRBJ2-1; D could derive from TRBD1 or TRBD2 (5 bases each). The CDR3 covers 13 residues. Germline loops: CDR1 SGHKS, CDR2 YYEKEE (reference sequence). Trimming shortened V by 4 bases and J by 10 bases, and 15 bases separated the two germline ends. The DNA for the CDR3 is TGTGCCAGCAGCCCGGGGCGCAGGGCGGAGCAGTTCTTC. It yields the protein CASSPGRRAEQFF.

A few counts support this clone. V and J are TRBV11-2 and TRBJ2-7; TRBD2 agrees at 11 bases. Germline loops: CDR1 SGHAT, CDR2 FQNNGV. There are 14 residues in the CDR3. J was trimmed by 3 bases and V by 5 bases; bases with no gene match: 3. DNA for the CDR3: TGTGCCAGCAGCCTACTAGCGGGGGACTACGAGCAGTACTTC. It is translated as CASSLLAGDYEQYF.

The sample holds a few counts of this clone. The V and J genes are TRBV11-2 and TRBJ1-2; D not resolved. The CDR3 spans 14 residues. V was cut by 5 bases and J by 5 bases, with 15 bases left in between. Germline V lookup: CDR1 SGHAT, CDR2 FQNNGV. In DNA, the CDR3 is TGTGCCAGCAGCCATCCGGAACGTTGGTATGGCTACACCTTC. Its translation is CASSHPERWYGYTF.

This clone has only a few counts. The chain links TRBV19 to TRBJ2-7; the D gene could be TRBD1 or TRBD2 (6 bases each). With 3 bases removed from V and 2 bases from J, the gap between germline ends came to 11 bases. Germline V gene data show CDR1 as LNHDA and CDR2 as SQIVND (reference sequence). The CDR3 covers 14 residues. The CDR3 loop is CASSISGATYEQYF. Written as DNA, the CDR3 is TGTGCCAGTAGTATTTCGGGGGCTACCTACGAGCAGTACTTC.

The CDR3 loop reads CASSLGSGGMISEQYF. For the CDR3, the DNA is TGTGCCAGCAGTTTGGGTTCAGGGGGCATGATCAGCGAGCAGTACTTC. This chain links TRBV27 with TRBJ2-7; the match to TRBD1 covers 8 bases. CDR3 length: 16 residues. Trimming at V came to 3 bases and at J to 6 bases, leaving 13 bases not matched to a gene. The germline CDR1 and CDR2 sequences are MNHEY and SMNVEV (reference sequence).

The rearrangement joins TRBV25-1 to TRBJ2-3, with a tentative D call TRBD2 (5 bases). Germline-derived CDR1 and CDR2 are MGHDK and SYGVNS. Trimming stripped 3 bases from V and 1 base from J, with 14 bases between. The CDR3 is made up of 16 amino acids. CDR3 DNA: TGTGCCAGCAGTGATCCCACTAGTAGCTGCACAGATACGCAGTATTTT. Protein: CASSDPTSSCTDTQYF.

This chain links TRBV11-2 with TRBJ2-1; 14 nucleotides agree with TRBD2. The CDR3 extends over 17 amino acids. The trim removed 6 bases at V and 8 bases at J, leaving 12 bases unmatched. Germline CDR1 is SGHAT and CDR2 is FQNNGV. The CDR3 coding sequence is TGTGCCAGCAGGGCCGGGACTAGCGGGAGTTCGGTTTATGAGCAGTTCTTC. This encodes CASRAGTSGSSVYEQFF.

V usage is TRBV6-5 and J usage is TRBJ2-7; 8 nucleotides match TRBD2. V trimming: 5 bases; J trimming: 5 bases; junction bases outside the gene matches: 11. The CDR3 length is 15 residues. Per the germline V gene, CDR1 is MNHEY and CDR2 is SVGAGI. The CDR3 sequence is CASSLADSGINEQYF. DNA for the CDR3: TGTGCCAGCAGTCTAGCGGATAGCGGGATTAACGAGCAGTACTTC.

In its sample, this clone is medium-sized. The rearrangement uses TRBV4-1 and TRBJ2-7; tentatively, D is TRBD2 (5 bases). The V gene's germline CDR1 is MGHRA and CDR2 YSYEKL. Trimming took off 0 bases at V and 2 bases at J, with 11 bases between the two ends. The CDR3 totals 15 residues. This CDR3 reads CASSQDLRTAYEQYF. CDR3 coding DNA: TGCGCCAGCAGCCAAGATCTTAGGACTGCCTACGAGCAGTACTTC.

This chain connects TRBV10-3 to TRBJ2-1; TRBD2 matches at 7 bases. In germline, CDR1 is ENHRY, CDR2 SYGVKD. The ends lost 2 bases at V and 0 bases at J; junction bases unmatched: 7. The CDR3 is made up of 17 amino acids. CDR3 in amino acids: CAISEGGTTSSYNEQFF. CDR3 coding DNA: TGTGCCATCAGTGAGGGGGGGACTACCAGCTCCTACAATGAGCAGTTCTTC.

In this sample, this clone turned up once. This chain uses TRBV7-9 with TRBJ1-1, with unresolved D. CDR1 and CDR2 (germline): SEHNR, FQNEAQ (reference sequence). V shed 5 bases and J shed 6 bases, with 7 bases lying between them. This CDR3 has 11 residues. DNA of the CDR3: TGTGCCAGCAGCCTGACCCCTGAAGCTTTCTTT. Translated, it gives CASSLTPEAFF. Based on the CDR3 plus reference TRBV7-9 and TRBJ1-1, the full variable domain is DTGVSQNPRHKITKRGQNVTFRCDPISEHNRLYWYRQTLGQGPEFLTYFQNEAQLEKSRLLSDRFSAERPKGSFSTLEIQRTEQGDSAMYLCASSLTPEAFFGQGTRLTVV.

The V gene is TRBV9, the J gene TRBJ2-7; 7 nucleotides line up with TRBD1. J was trimmed by 5 bases and V by 0 bases; bases with no gene match: 5. The CDR3 spans 14 residues. CDR1 is SGDLS and CDR2 is YYNGEE in the germline V gene. The chain's CDR3 is CASSVGDRAHEQYF. The CDR3 nucleotides read TGTGCCAGCAGCGTAGGAGACAGGGCCCACGAGCAGTACTTC. Combining the CDR3 with reference TRBV9 and TRBJ2-7 gives the whole variable domain DSGVTQTPKHLITATGQRVTLRCSPRSGDLSVYWYQQSLDQGLQFLIQYYNGEERAKGNILERFSAQQFPDLHSELNLSSLELGDSALYFCASSVGDRAHEQYFGPGTRLTVT.

By share of the sample, this clone is medium-sized (0.01 to 0.1%). The chain has TRBV6-6 and TRBJ1-5; tentative D call: TRBD1 (6 bases). V dropped 8 bases and J dropped 6 bases, with 11 bases sitting between them. CDR1 and CDR2 from the germline V gene are MNHNY and SVGAGI (reference sequence). The CDR3 runs 12 residues. The CDR3 coding sequence is TGTGCCAGCCGGGTAGGGGGTCAGCCCCAGCATTTT. Its translation: CASRVGGQPQHF.

The rearrangement joins TRBV10-3 to TRBJ2-7; D is undetermined. The germline CDR1 and CDR2 sequences are ENHRY and SYGVKD. The CDR3 runs to 15 residues. The V and J ends lost 8 bases and 0 bases respectively, with 17 bases between them. CDR3 nucleotide sequence: TGTGCCATCTCCTCCCCAGACGGAAGCTCCTACGAGCAGTACTTC. Translation: CAISSPDGSSYEQYF.

The genes are TRBV6-6 and TRBJ2-1, with D possibly being TRBD2 (6 bases). V was pared by 1 base and J by 6 bases, with 16 bases between. This CDR3 spans 16 amino acids. From germline, CDR1 is MNHNY and CDR2 SVGAGI (reference sequence). This CDR3 is CASSYLADAALNEQFF. CDR3 in DNA: TGTGCCAGCAGTTACTTAGCGGACGCGGCCCTCAATGAGCAGTTCTTC.

The chain has TRBV6-5 and TRBJ2-7; 7 bases are shared with TRBD1. The J segment lost 6 bases and the V segment lost 2 bases, leaving 4 bases of the junction unmatched. Germline CDR1 and CDR2: MNHEY and SVGAGI. The CDR3 contains 13 residues. The CDR3 protein is CASSYTDRAEQYF. Written as DNA, the CDR3 is TGTGCCAGCAGTTACACCGACAGGGCCGAGCAGTACTTC.

This clone was counted a few times. V gene TRBV27 combines with J gene TRBJ2-7, with D hard to call. Trimming cost V 9 bases and J 2 bases, with 20 bases left between them. Germline loops: CDR1 MNHEY, CDR2 SMNVEV (reference sequence). This CDR3 has 15 amino acids. DNA for the CDR3: TGTGCCAGTTCTCAACAAAACGTTCACCCCTACGAGCAGTACTTC. Protein product: CASSQQNVHPYEQYF.

This clone is large. The V call is TRBV19, the J call TRBJ1-1; D ambiguous. V dropped 6 bases and J dropped 1 base, with 9 bases sitting between them. The CDR3 is 13 amino acids. Germline-derived CDR1 and CDR2 are LNHDA and SQIVND (reference sequence). As DNA, the CDR3 is TGTGCCAGTAGCTGGACTGAGAACACTGAAGCTTTCTTT. This translates into CASSWTENTEAFF.

This clone was seen a few times. For the CDR3, the DNA is TGTGCCAGCAGTTTCGGGACGGAGCAGTACTTC. Translation: CASSFGTEQYF. The chain couples TRBV27 to TRBJ2-7, with D perhaps being TRBD1 or TRBD2 (5 bases each). The CDR3 consists of 11 residues. V was shortened by 3 bases and J by 7 bases, with 7 bases between the two germline ends. Germline assignment: CDR1 MNHEY and CDR2 SMNVEV (reference sequence).

This sequence joins TRBV27 and TRBJ2-7; unclear D gene. The germline V and J ends were trimmed by 5 bases and 3 bases, with 5 bases remaining between them. Germline V gene sequence: CDR1 MNHEY, CDR2 SMNVEV (reference sequence). This CDR3 contains 11 residues. CDR3: CASSQIYEQYF. The CDR3 coding sequence is TGTGCCAGCAGTCAAATCTACGAGCAGTACTTC.

This clone showed up just once. The J gene is TRBJ1-1, the V gene TRBV5-1, with 9 bases lining up with TRBD1. This CDR3 has 14 residues. Germline trimming cut 5 bases from V and 6 bases from J; bases unmatched to any gene: 8. The germline V gene has CDR1 SGHRS and CDR2 YFSETQ. CDR3 loop: CASRHGTGLAEAFF. The CDR3 nucleotides read TGCGCCAGCAGGCATGGGACAGGGCTAGCTGAAGCTTTCTTT.

About this clone: A much larger clone lies one base from this, so it may be a read error. V and J are TRBV4-1 and TRBJ2-7; 10 nucleotides agree with TRBD2. J was trimmed by 4 bases and V by 0 bases; bases with no gene match: 12. Germline CDR1 MGHRA, CDR2 YSYEKL. CDR3 length equals 18 residues. CDR3 amino acids: CASSQESPWASGSYEQYF. The DNA for the CDR3 is TGCGCCAGCAGCCAAGAATCTCCTTGGGCTAGCGGGAGTTACGAGCAGTACTTC.